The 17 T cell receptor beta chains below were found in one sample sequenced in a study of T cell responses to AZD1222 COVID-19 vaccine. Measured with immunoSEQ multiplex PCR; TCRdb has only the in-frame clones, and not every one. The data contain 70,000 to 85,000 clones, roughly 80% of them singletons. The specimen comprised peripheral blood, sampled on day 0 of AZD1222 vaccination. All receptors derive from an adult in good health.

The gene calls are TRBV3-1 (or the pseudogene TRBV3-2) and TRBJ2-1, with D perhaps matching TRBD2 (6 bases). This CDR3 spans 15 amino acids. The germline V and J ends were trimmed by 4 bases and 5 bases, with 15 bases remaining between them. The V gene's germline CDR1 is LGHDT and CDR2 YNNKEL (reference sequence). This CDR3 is CASSLTRGMNNEQFF. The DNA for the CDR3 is TGTGCCAGCAGCCTGACTAGAGGGATGAACAATGAGCAGTTCTTC.

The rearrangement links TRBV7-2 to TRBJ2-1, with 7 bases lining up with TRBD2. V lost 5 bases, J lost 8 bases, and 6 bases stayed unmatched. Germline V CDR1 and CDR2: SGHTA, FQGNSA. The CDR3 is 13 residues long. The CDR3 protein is CASSPRGLYEQFF. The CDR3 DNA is TGTGCCAGCAGCCCAAGGGGACTATATGAGCAGTTCTTC.

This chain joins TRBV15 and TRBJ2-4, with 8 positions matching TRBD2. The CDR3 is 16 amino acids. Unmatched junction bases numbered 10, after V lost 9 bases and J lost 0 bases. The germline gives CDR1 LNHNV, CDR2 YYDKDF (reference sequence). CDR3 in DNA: TGTGCCACTCGGAATCCGGGAGGGACAGCCAAAAACATTCAGTACTTC. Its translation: CATRNPGGTAKNIQYF.

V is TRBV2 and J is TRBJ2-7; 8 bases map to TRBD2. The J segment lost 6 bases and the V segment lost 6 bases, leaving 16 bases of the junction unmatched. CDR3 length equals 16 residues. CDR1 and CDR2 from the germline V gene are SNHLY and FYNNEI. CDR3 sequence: CASRLGGDGPAPEQYF. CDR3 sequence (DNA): TGTGCCAGCAGACTCGGGGGGGACGGACCCGCCCCCGAGCAGTACTTC.

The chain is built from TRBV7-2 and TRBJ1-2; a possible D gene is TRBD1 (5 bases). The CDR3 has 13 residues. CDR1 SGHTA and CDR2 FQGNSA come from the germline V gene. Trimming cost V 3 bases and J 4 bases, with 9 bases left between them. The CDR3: CASSLGGTYGYTF. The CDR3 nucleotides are TGTGCCAGCAGCTTGGGGGGGACCTATGGCTACACCTTC.

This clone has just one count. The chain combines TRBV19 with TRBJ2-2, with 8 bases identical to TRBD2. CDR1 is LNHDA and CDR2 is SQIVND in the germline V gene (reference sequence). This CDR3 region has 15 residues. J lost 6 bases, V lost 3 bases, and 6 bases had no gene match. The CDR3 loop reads CASSIGGTSPGELFF. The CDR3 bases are TGTGCCAGTAGTATTGGGGGGACTAGTCCCGGGGAGCTGTTTTTT.

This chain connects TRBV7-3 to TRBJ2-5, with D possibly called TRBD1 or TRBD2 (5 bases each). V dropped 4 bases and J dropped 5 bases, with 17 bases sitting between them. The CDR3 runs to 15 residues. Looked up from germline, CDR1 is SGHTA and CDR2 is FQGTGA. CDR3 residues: CASSSPGTMDETQYF. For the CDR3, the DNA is TGTGCCAGCAGCTCGCCCGGGACCATGGACGAGACCCAGTACTTC.

The DNA for the CDR3 is TGTGCCAGCAGTGAACGACAGGGAGGAGAGACCCAGTACTTC. Amino acid sequence: CASSERQGGETQYF. The chain couples TRBV2 to TRBJ2-5; perhaps TRBD1 as D (7 bases). CDR3 length: 14 residues. The germline gives CDR1 SNHLY, CDR2 FYNNEI. V dropped 2 bases and J dropped 4 bases, with 11 bases sitting between them.

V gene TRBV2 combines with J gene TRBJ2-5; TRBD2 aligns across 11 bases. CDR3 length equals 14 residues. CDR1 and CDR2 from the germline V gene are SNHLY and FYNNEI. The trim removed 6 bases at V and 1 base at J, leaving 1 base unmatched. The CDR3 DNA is TGTGCCAGCAGCACTAGCGGGAGCCAAGAGACCCAGTACTTC. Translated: CASSTSGSQETQYF.

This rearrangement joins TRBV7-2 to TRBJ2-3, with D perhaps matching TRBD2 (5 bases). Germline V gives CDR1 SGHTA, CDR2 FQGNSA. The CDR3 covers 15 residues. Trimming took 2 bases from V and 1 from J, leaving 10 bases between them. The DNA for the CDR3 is TGTGCCAGCAGCTTACGCGGGCCCGGCACAGATACGCAGTATTTT. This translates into CASSLRGPGTDTQYF.

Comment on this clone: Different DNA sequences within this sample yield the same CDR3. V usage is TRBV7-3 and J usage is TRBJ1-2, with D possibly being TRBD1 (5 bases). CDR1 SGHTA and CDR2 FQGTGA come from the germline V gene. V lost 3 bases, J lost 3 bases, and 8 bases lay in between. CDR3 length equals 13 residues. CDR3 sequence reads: CASSLGRDYGYTF. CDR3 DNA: TGTGCCAGCAGCTTGGGACGGGACTATGGCTACACCTTC.

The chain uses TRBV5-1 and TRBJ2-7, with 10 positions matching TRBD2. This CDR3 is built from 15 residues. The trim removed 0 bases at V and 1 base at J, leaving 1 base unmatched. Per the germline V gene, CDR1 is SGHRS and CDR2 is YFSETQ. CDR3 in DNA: TGCGCCAGCAGCTTGGTGACTAGCGGGTCCTACGAGCAGTACTTC. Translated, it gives CASSLVTSGSYEQYF.

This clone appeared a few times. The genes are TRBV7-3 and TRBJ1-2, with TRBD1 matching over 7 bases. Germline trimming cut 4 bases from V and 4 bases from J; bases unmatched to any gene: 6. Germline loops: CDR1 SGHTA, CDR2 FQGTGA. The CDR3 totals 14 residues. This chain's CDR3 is CASSSQGPLYGYTF. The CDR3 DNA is TGTGCCAGCAGCTCACAGGGGCCCCTCTATGGCTACACCTTC.

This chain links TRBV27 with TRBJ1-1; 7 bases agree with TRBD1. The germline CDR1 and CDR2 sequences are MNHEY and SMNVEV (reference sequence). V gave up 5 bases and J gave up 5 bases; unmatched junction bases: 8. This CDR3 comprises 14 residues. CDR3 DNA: TGTGCCAGCAGTCCCCGACAGGGTAGGACTGAAGCTTTCTTT. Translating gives CASSPRQGRTEAFF.

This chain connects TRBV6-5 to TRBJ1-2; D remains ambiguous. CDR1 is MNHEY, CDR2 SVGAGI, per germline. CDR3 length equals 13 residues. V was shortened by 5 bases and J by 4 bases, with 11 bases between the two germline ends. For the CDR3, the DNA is TGTGCCAGCAGTCGCGGGGAGGGCTATGGCTACACCTTC. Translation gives CASSRGEGYGYTF.

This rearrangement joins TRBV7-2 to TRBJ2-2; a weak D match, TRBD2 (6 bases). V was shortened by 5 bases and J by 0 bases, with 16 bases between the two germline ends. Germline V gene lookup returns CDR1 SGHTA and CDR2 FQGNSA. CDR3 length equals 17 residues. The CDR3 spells CASSLTGPGANTGELFF. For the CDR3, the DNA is TGTGCCAGCAGCCTAACTGGGCCGGGAGCGAACACCGGGGAGCTGTTTTTT.

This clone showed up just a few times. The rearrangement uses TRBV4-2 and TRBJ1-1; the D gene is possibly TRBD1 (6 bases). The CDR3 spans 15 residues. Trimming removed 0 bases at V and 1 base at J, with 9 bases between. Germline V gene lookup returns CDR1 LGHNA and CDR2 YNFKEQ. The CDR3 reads CASSQEQGRNTEAFF. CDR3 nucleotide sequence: TGTGCCAGCAGCCAAGAGCAGGGGAGGAACACTGAAGCTTTCTTT.